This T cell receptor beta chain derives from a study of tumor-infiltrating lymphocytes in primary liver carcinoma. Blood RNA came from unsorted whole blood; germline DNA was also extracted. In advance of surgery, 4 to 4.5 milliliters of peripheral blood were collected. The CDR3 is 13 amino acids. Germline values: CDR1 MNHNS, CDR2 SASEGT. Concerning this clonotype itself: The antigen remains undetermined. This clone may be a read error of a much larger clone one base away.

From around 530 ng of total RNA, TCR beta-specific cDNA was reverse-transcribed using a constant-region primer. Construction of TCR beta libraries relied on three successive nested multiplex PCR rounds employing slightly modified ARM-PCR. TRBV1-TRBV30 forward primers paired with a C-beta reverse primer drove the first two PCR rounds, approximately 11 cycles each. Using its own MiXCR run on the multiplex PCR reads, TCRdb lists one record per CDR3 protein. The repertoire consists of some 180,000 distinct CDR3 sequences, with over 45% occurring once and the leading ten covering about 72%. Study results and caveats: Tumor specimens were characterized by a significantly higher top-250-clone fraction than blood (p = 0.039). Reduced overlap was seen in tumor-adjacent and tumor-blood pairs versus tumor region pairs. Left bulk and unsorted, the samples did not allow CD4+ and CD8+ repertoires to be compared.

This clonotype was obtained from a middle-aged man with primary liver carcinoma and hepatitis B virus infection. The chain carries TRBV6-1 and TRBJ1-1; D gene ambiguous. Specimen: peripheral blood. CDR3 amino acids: CASSETLKTEAFF. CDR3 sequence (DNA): TGTGCCAGCAGTGAGACGTTGAAGACTGAAGCTTTCTTT.